Sequencing of this TCR beta chain was carried out in a study of metastatic and nonmetastatic thyroid tumors. Study summary: Comparative analysis of repertoires was undertaken across blood and tumor or nodule tissue obtained from malignant and benign thyroid patients.

Broader study findings: For both blood and tumor, malignant thyroid tumors reportedly showed significantly higher TCR beta diversity than benign nodules did.

About this clone itself: Its antigen remains unidentified.

In the authors' workflow: Construction of a distant-metastasis classifier for papillary thyroid cancer relied on CDR3 differences across clinicopathological groups. TCRdb re-analyzed the PCR reads using MiXCR. The V and J calls were determined by TCRdb, not by the authors. This table has around 16,000 clones, 27% appearing once. None of the patients had undergone any treatment ahead of thyroid surgery. The TCR originated in a female donor with papillary thyroid cancer or a benign thyroid nodule (not recorded which). Some clones in this sample may be carry-over from other donors' samples. The specimen was adjacent normal tissue.

The CDR3 sequence is CASSFSGSQETQYF. The CDR3 nucleotides are TGTGCCAGCAGCTTCTCAGGCAGCCAAGAGACCCAGTACTTC. This sequence joins TRBV5-6 and TRBJ2-5; D ambiguous. The V and J ends lost 2 bases and 1 base respectively, with 9 bases between them. The germline CDR1 and CDR2 sequences are SGHDT and YYEEEE. CDR3 length equals 14 residues.